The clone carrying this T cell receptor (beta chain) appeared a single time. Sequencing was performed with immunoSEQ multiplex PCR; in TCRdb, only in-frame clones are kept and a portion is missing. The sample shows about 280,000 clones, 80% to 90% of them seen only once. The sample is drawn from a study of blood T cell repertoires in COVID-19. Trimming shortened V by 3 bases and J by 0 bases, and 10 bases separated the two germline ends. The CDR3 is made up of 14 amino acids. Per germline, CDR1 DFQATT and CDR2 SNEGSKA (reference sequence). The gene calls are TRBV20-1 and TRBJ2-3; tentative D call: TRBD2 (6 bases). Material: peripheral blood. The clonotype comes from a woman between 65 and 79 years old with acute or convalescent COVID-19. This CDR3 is CSASWAGSTDTQYF. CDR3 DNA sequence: TGCAGTGCTAGTTGGGCGGGGAGCACAGATACGCAGTATTTT.